Listed below are T cell receptor beta chains from one sample, sequenced in a study of cytomegalovirus exposure and HLA in healthy donors. The method was immunoSEQ multiplex PCR; TCRdb's version includes in-frame clones alone and lacks a portion of them. Here the sample spans 150,000 to 160,000 clones, about 86% being singletons. The sequenced sample consisted of PBMCs. These receptors were collected from a human donor in good health. Each CDR3 is given with its conserved first and last residue. A D gene is named only where the DNA matches it firmly. Part of the rows lack a size; the others show once, few, many or a class for expanded clones.

d_call,v_call,clone_size,j_call,cdr3_nt,cdr3_aa
-,TRBV7-3,-,TRBJ2-1,TGTGCCAGCAGCTTAAGCGCTTCTCTCCCCTACAATGAGCAGTTCTTC,CASSLSASLPYNEQFF
-,TRBV5-1,few,TRBJ1-3,TGCGCCAGCAGAGGGATGTCAGGGGACTCTGGAAACACCATATATTTT,CASRGMSGDSGNTIYF
-,TRBV30,-,TRBJ2-3,TGTGCCTGGAGTGTAAGGCGGTTCCCAGGGGATACGCAGTATTTT,CAWSVRRFPGDTQYF
-,TRBV7-2,-,TRBJ1-4,TGTGCCAGCAGCTTAAAAATCCGGGGTGAAAAACTGTTTTTT,CASSLKIRGEKLFF
-,TRBV5-1,-,TRBJ1-1,TGCGCCAGCAGCTTGTCAGCAGGGTCCACTGAAGCTTTCTTT,CASSLSAGSTEAFF
-,TRBV27,once,TRBJ1-2,TGTGCCAGCAGATCCGAAGGGGGTGGCAACTATGGCTACACCTTC,CASRSEGGGNYGYTF
-,TRBV29-1,-,TRBJ1-2,TGCAGCGTTGAAGACCGGACAAGTTATGGCTACACCTTC,CSVEDRTSYGYTF
TRBD1,TRBV19,-,TRBJ2-7,TGTGCCAGTAGTATGACAGGGAACGAGCAGTACTTC,CASSMTGNEQYF
-,TRBV6-5,-,TRBJ2-2,TGTGCCAGCAGTTACTCGCCAGGGAGGACCGGGGAGCTGTTTTTT,CASSYSPGRTGELFF
TRBD1,TRBV6-5,-,TRBJ1-2,TGTGCCAGCAGTAGACAGGGACTTAACTATGGCTACACCTTC,CASSRQGLNYGYTF
-,TRBV5-1,-,TRBJ2-7,TGCGCCAGCAGCGGAGATAACTCCTACGAGCAGTACTTC,CASSGDNSYEQYF
TRBD1,TRBV27,-,TRBJ1-1,TGTGCCAGCAGTACGGGACAGAGGAACACTGAAGCTTTCTTT,CASSTGQRNTEAFF
-,TRBV28,-,TRBJ2-3,TGTGCCAGCAGTTCAGAGGGTCCCACAGATACGCAGTATTTT,CASSSEGPTDTQYF
-,TRBV2,once,TRBJ2-3,TGTGCCAGCAGAGTGACAGCCTCCACAGATACGCAGTATTTT,CASRVTASTDTQYF
TRBD2,TRBV30,-,TRBJ2-1,TGTGCCTGGAACCTAGCGGGCCTAGGCAATGAGCAGTTCTTC,CAWNLAGLGNEQFF
TRBD2,TRBV28,-,TRBJ2-3,TGTGCCAGCAGTGGGCCAGCGGGAGGAGCAGATACGCAGTATTTT,CASSGPAGGADTQYF
-,TRBV12-5,-,TRBJ1-2,TGTGCTAGTGGTTTGGTAGGGGGGGGTATAGGTGGCTACACCTTC,CASGLVGGGIGGYTF
TRBD1,TRBV7-9,-,TRBJ2-7,TGTGCCAGCAGCTTAGGGACAGGGGGATTCTCCTACGAGCAGTACTTC,CASSLGTGGFSYEQYF
TRBD1,TRBV7-2,-,TRBJ1-6,TGTGCCAGCAGCAGTAGACAGGGCAATAATTCACCCCTCCACTTT,CASSSRQGNNSPLHF
TRBD1,TRBV9,-,TRBJ2-7,TGTGCCAGCAGCCCCCGGGGACAGAGCTCCTACGAGCAGTACTTC,CASSPRGQSSYEQYF
TRBD2,TRBV11-2,-,TRBJ2-5,TGTGCCAGCAGCTGGGGACTAGCGGGAGTTCGTGAGACCCAGTACTTC,CASSWGLAGVRETQYF
TRBD2,TRBV6-1,-,TRBJ2-7,TGTGCCAGCACCGCTGCCGGTGGGGGGGGGAGGGAGCAGTACTTC,CASTAAGGGGREQYF
TRBD1,TRBV2,-,TRBJ1-5,TGTGCCAGCAGTGAATCTGCGACAGGGGGCAATCAGCCCCAGCATTTT,CASSESATGGNQPQHF
-,TRBV6-5,-,TRBJ1-1,TGTGCCAGCAGCCCCCCTTCGGGGACTGAAGCTTTCTTT,CASSPPSGTEAFF
-,TRBV28,-,TRBJ2-6,TGTGCCAGCAGTTTCCCCTCGGGCAGGGCTGGTGGGGCCAACGTCCTGACTTTC,CASSFPSGRAGGANVLTF
TRBD1,TRBV4-3,-,TRBJ1-2,TGCGCCAGCAGCCAAAGGGGGACAGGCTATGGCTACACCTTC,CASSQRGTGYGYTF
-,TRBV5-6,-,TRBJ1-5,TGTGCCAGCAGCTTGTCCAGGGGCAATCAGCCCCAGCATTTT,CASSLSRGNQPQHF
-,TRBV15,-,TRBJ2-2,TGTGCCACCAGCAGAGATCGGCTAGGTGGAACCGGGGAGCTGTTTTTT,CATSRDRLGGTGELFF
TRBD1,TRBV27,-,TRBJ1-2,TGTGCCAGCAAGGGACAGGGCCGCTCCTATGGCTACACCTTC,CASKGQGRSYGYTF
-,TRBV5-5,-,TRBJ2-1,TGTGCCAGCAGCACGGACTTCTACAATGAGCAGTTCTTC,CASSTDFYNEQFF
TRBD1,TRBV28,-,TRBJ1-3,TGTGCCAGCAGTTCCTACAGGGGGACCCGCTCTGGAAACACCATATATTTT,CASSSYRGTRSGNTIYF
TRBD2,TRBV13,-,TRBJ2-7,TGTGCCAGCAGCCCGGGGACTAGCGGGGCCTCCTACGAGCAGTACTTC,CASSPGTSGASYEQYF
-,TRBV9,-,TRBJ2-3,TGTGCCAGCAGCGGGGGGCTGGGAGCGGGGAGCACAGATACGCAGTATTTT,CASSGGLGAGSTDTQYF
-,TRBV10-1,few,TRBJ1-1,TGCGCCAGCAGTGAGTCGATAGGCCATACGGGCACTGAAGCTTTCTTT,CASSESIGHTGTEAFF
-,TRBV7-8,-,TRBJ2-1,TGTGCCAGCAGCGCCCGACAGGTGCTCATCGCGATTGAGCAGTTCTTC,CASSARQVLIAIEQFF
-,TRBV4-1,-,TRBJ1-1,TGCGCCAGCAGCCAGGTCGGAGTGACTGAAGCTTTCTTT,CASSQVGVTEAFF
-,TRBV6-5,-,TRBJ2-1,TGTGCCAGCAGTTACTCGATTGTCGCTAGCGATGAGCAGTTCTTC,CASSYSIVASDEQFF
-,TRBV29-1,-,TRBJ1-1,TGCAGCGTGTCAGGGGACACTGAAGCTTTCTTT,CSVSGDTEAFF
-,TRBV19,-,TRBJ1-3,TGTGCCAGTAGCGTGACAGGAGCTGGAAACACCATATATTTT,CASSVTGAGNTIYF
-,TRBV20-1,-,TRBJ2-1,TGCAGTGGCACGGACAGTAATGAGCAGTTCTTC,CSGTDSNEQFF